Shown below are 25 T cell receptor beta chains from a single sample sequenced in a study of shared clonotypes between healthy human individuals. The naive CD8 fraction comprised CD45RO-negative cells positively selected for CCR7 and excluded terminally differentiated effector memory CD45RA+ cells. TCRdb's table, derived via immunoSEQ multiplex PCR, lists solely in-frame clones and lacks some. The sample holds approximately 2,000,000 clones; 93% are singletons and the top ten take 1.5% to 2%. Sequences were obtained from naive CD8+ T cells from PBMCs. The source is a man between 18 and 35 years old in good health. Some clones in this sample may be carry-over from other donors' samples.

The rearrangement links TRBV6-1 to TRBJ1-2; D gene ambiguous. The V gene lost 4 bases and the J gene lost 3 bases, with 12 bases spanning the gap. CDR3 size: 14 residues. Germline values: CDR1 MNHNS, CDR2 SASEGT. This CDR3 reads CASSARGAYYGYTF. CDR3 sequence (DNA): TGTGCCAGCAGTGCCCGGGGAGCGTACTATGGCTACACCTTC.

This rearrangement joins TRBV19 to TRBJ2-1; 11 bases map to TRBD2. Germline values: CDR1 LNHDA, CDR2 SQIVND (reference sequence). This CDR3 comprises 21 residues. After removal of 1 base from V and 5 bases from J, the junction contained 19 bases not matched to a gene. The CDR3 region is CASSIVPLSGRGNPPNNEQFF. The DNA of the CDR3 is TGTGCCAGTAGTATAGTTCCTCTTAGCGGGAGGGGTAATCCTCCAAACAATGAGCAGTTCTTC.

The rearrangement links TRBV28 to TRBJ2-3; 9 bases agree with TRBD2. V gave up 1 base and J gave up 2 bases; unmatched junction bases: 7. Germline assignment: CDR1 MDHEN and CDR2 SYDVKM. This CDR3 has 17 residues. The CDR3 here is CASSLSPTSGYTDTQYF. The CDR3 nucleotides read TGTGCCAGCAGTTTATCCCCGACTAGCGGATACACAGATACGCAGTATTTT.

This clone was seen only once. The chain uses TRBV11-2 and TRBJ2-2; 10 nucleotides line up with TRBD2. V shed 3 bases and J 0 bases; nucleotides not matched to a gene: 7. This CDR3 comprises 18 residues. Germline values: CDR1 SGHAT, CDR2 FQNNGV. CDR3 amino acids: CASSLPRGLAANTGELFF. The CDR3 bases are TGTGCCAGCAGCTTGCCTCGCGGACTAGCGGCGAACACCGGGGAGCTGTTTTTT.

The chain links TRBV6-1 to TRBJ2-2, with 9 positions matching TRBD2. V lost 2 bases to trimming and J lost 4 bases; unmatched junction nucleotides: 5. CDR1 is MNHNS, CDR2 SASEGT, per germline. CDR3 size: 16 residues. The CDR3 protein is CASSERAGGPTGELFF. Written as DNA, the CDR3 is TGTGCCAGCAGTGAAAGGGCGGGAGGGCCCACCGGGGAGCTGTTTTTT.

The V and J genes are TRBV19 and TRBJ2-3, with TRBD2 identical over 12 bases. Germline loops: CDR1 LNHDA, CDR2 SQIVND (reference sequence). V lost 7 bases to trimming and J lost 3 bases; unmatched junction nucleotides: 5. CDR3 length equals 15 residues. The CDR3 sequence is CASTPLAGGTDTQYF. The CDR3 DNA reads TGTGCCAGTACACCACTAGCGGGAGGTACAGATACGCAGTATTTT. Variable domain in full (rest from reference TRBV19 and TRBJ2-3): DGGITQSPKYLFRKEGQNVTLSCEQNLNHDAMYWYRQDPGQGLRLIYYSQIVNDFQKGDIAEGYSVSREKKESFPLTVTSAQKNPTAFYLCASTPLAGGTDTQYFGPGTRLTVL.

The rearrangement links TRBV7-8 to TRBJ2-7, with D perhaps given as TRBD1 or TRBD2 (5 bases each). Germline V gene data show CDR1 as SGHVS and CDR2 as FQNEAQ. Between the trimmed V and J ends, which lost 5 bases and 2 bases, there was a span of 13 bases. The CDR3 sequence is 14 residues long. This CDR3 is CASSQRDHPYEQYF. DNA for the CDR3: TGTGCCAGCAGCCAAAGGGACCATCCCTACGAGCAGTACTTC.

The chain carries TRBV29-1 and TRBJ2-3, with D possibly TRBD1 on 5 matching bases. Per the germline V gene, CDR1 is SQVTM and CDR2 is ANQGSEA. There are 14 residues in the CDR3. Trimming shortened V by 7 bases and J by 0 bases, and 14 bases separated the two germline ends. The CDR3 nucleotides are TGCAGCGCTCAGGGCCGGTTCAGCACAGATACGCAGTATTTT. It yields the protein CSAQGRFSTDTQYF.

The J gene is TRBJ2-7, the V gene TRBV6-5; D gene unclear. There are 12 residues in the CDR3. Germline V CDR1 and CDR2: MNHEY, SVGAGI. V lost 5 bases, J lost 4 bases, and 9 bases lay in between. The CDR3 region is CASSVGLYEQYF. In DNA form, the CDR3 reads TGTGCCAGCAGTGTTGGGTTATACGAGCAGTACTTC.

This rearrangement joins TRBV30 to TRBJ2-7; 7 bases agree with TRBD1. The CDR3 runs 14 residues. The ends lost 1 base at V and 3 bases at J; junction bases unmatched: 6. Germline CDR1 GTSNPN, CDR2 SVGIG (reference sequence). In DNA, the CDR3 is TGTGCCTGGAGTGCCTACAGGGGAAACTACGAGCAGTACTTC. Translating it yields CAWSAYRGNYEQYF.

The rearrangement links TRBV4-3 to TRBJ2-1; 14 bases line up with TRBD2. V lost 4 bases to trimming and J lost 0 bases; unmatched junction nucleotides: 11. CDR3 length equals 20 residues. The V gene's germline CDR1 is LGHNA and CDR2 YSLEER. The CDR3 region is CASSPVTRLAGGHSYNEQFF. The CDR3 region has the DNA TGCGCCAGCAGCCCGGTGACAAGACTAGCGGGAGGGCACTCCTACAATGAGCAGTTCTTC.

For this clone: The sample carries other DNA sequences with the same CDR3. This chain uses TRBV7-9 with TRBJ2-3; D not resolved. This CDR3 is 12 amino acids long. Per the germline V gene, CDR1 is SEHNR and CDR2 is FQNEAQ (reference sequence). V was pared by 5 bases and J by 3 bases, with 6 bases between. CDR3 nucleotides: TGTGCCAGCAGCCCATGGACAGATACGCAGTATTTT. It encodes CASSPWTDTQYF.

The chain couples TRBV7-8 to TRBJ2-7; D ambiguous. V was cut by 5 bases and J by 5 bases, with 16 bases left in between. This CDR3 is built from 14 residues. Germline V CDR1 and CDR2: SGHVS, FQNEAQ. This chain's CDR3 is CASSLGLGVHEQYF. CDR3 sequence (DNA): TGTGCCAGCAGCCTCGGGTTAGGAGTTCACGAGCAGTACTTC.

The chain has TRBV28 and TRBJ2-7, with D perhaps being TRBD1 or TRBD2 (5 bases each). Per germline, CDR1 MDHEN and CDR2 SYDVKM. The V end lost 3 bases, the J end lost 4 bases, and 10 bases lay between the germline ends. CDR3 size: 13 residues. The CDR3 here is CASSLPGRYEQYF. In DNA form, the CDR3 reads TGTGCCAGCAGTTTGCCAGGGAGATACGAGCAGTACTTC.

This chain joins TRBV7-9 and TRBJ2-5; D perhaps matches TRBD2 (5 bases). The germline V and J ends were trimmed by 3 bases and 5 bases, with 13 bases remaining between them. Germline-derived CDR1 and CDR2 are SEHNR and FQNEAQ (reference sequence). This CDR3 region has 14 residues. DNA for the CDR3: TGTGCCAGCAGCTTTTACGGGGTCGGCGAGACCCAGTACTTC. The encoded protein is CASSFYGVGETQYF.

CDR3 in DNA: TGCAGCGTTGAAGACGGGACTGTAATGTATGGCTACACCTTC. Residues: CSVEDGTVMYGYTF. The chain uses TRBV29-1 and TRBJ1-2; maybe TRBD1 (5 bases). The CDR3 is made up of 14 amino acids. Trimming removed 0 bases from V and 5 bases from J, with 13 bases in between. Germline CDR1 is SQVTM and CDR2 is ANQGSEA.

This sequence joins TRBV13 and TRBJ1-4, with D maybe TRBD1 (6 bases). Between the trimmed V and J ends, which lost 4 bases and 0 bases, there was a span of 15 bases. The CDR3 runs 17 residues. CDR1 is PRHDT and CDR2 is FYEKMQ in the germline V gene (reference sequence). CDR3 DNA: TGTGCCAGCAGCTCTAGGACAGAGAGTTCAACTAATGAAAAACTGTTTTTT. Protein sequence: CASSSRTESSTNEKLFF.

Only one count was recorded for this clone. The chain joins TRBV28 to TRBJ2-6; 10 positions match TRBD2. After removal of 10 bases from V and 2 bases from J, the junction contained 14 bases not matched to a gene. CDR1 is MDHEN and CDR2 is SYDVKM in the germline V gene. The CDR3 runs to 18 residues. The CDR3 nucleotides are TGTGCCACCGACGGGGGACTAGCGCTGAGCACTGGGGCCAACGTCCTGACTTTC. Translating gives CATDGGLALSTGANVLTF. The variable domain in full, completed from reference TRBV28 and TRBJ2-6, reads DVKVTQSSRYLVKRTGEKVFLECVQDMDHENMFWYRQDPGLGLRLIYFSYDVKMKEKGDIPEGYSVSREKKERFSLILESASTNQTSMYLCATDGGLALSTGANVLTFGAGSRLTVL.

With regard to this clone: Other DNA sequences in this specimen translate into the identical CDR3. V gene TRBV4-1 combines with J gene TRBJ1-2, with a tentative D call TRBD1 (6 bases). The germline CDR1 and CDR2 sequences are MGHRA and YSYEKL. The CDR3 loop spans 12 amino acids. Trimming removed 3 bases at V and 8 bases at J, with 10 bases between. CDR3 in amino acids: CASSHTGAGYTF. DNA for the CDR3: TGCGCCAGCAGCCATACGGGGGCAGGCTACACCTTC.

On this clone: The identical CDR3 is also encoded by other nucleotide sequences in the sample. J is TRBJ2-1 and V is TRBV27, with 10 bases fitting TRBD2. The germline CDR1 and CDR2 sequences are MNHEY and SMNVEV (reference sequence). The CDR3 length is 15 residues. V was pared by 5 bases and J by 7 bases, with 8 bases of the junction left unmatched. The CDR3, as DNA: TGTGCCAGCAGTCCCCTAGCGGGAGTTGCAAATGAGCAGTTCTTC. Translated: CASSPLAGVANEQFF.

This chain uses TRBV29-1 with TRBJ1-2, with D possibly matching TRBD1 (5 bases). Germline lookup yields CDR1 SQVTM and CDR2 ANQGSEA. Trimming cost V 7 bases and J 8 bases, with 14 bases left between them. This CDR3 has 11 amino acids. The CDR3 sequence is CSAAGGGGYTF. CDR3 nucleotides: TGCAGCGCCGCGGGGGGTGGAGGCTACACCTTC.

The chain is built from TRBV7-8 and TRBJ2-5; 8 positions match TRBD2. V was pared by 6 bases and J by 1 base, with 4 bases of the junction left unmatched. The CDR3 sequence is 14 residues long. CDR1 is SGHVS and CDR2 is FQNEAQ in the germline V gene. The DNA of the CDR3 is TGTGCCAGCAGGTTTAGCGGGACCCAAGAGACCCAGTACTTC. Its protein product is CASRFSGTQETQYF.

This chain connects TRBV11-2 to TRBJ2-1, with a tentative D call TRBD1 (7 bases). Trimming shortened V by 4 bases and J by 4 bases, and 11 bases separated the two germline ends. Germline lookup yields CDR1 SGHAT and CDR2 FQNNGV. The length of the CDR3 is 14 residues. This CDR3 reads CASSSPGGYNEQFF. Here the CDR3 DNA reads TGTGCCAGCAGCTCCCCAGGGGGGTACAATGAGCAGTTCTTC.

A word on this clone: This CDR3 is also generated by other DNA sequences in the sample. The V gene is TRBV2, the J gene TRBJ1-1; D unclear. Trimming left V 2 bases short and J 1 base short, with 5 bases between. This CDR3 has 13 amino acids. The germline gives CDR1 SNHLY, CDR2 FYNNEI. The CDR3 coding sequence is TGTGCCAGCAGTGAAAGGGCGAACACTGAAGCTTTCTTT. Its translation: CASSERANTEAFF.

This chain links TRBV6-5 with TRBJ1-4; 9 bases match TRBD1. The CDR3 has 15 residues. V was pared by 6 bases and J by 7 bases, with 9 bases of the junction left unmatched. Germline V lookup: CDR1 MNHEY, CDR2 SVGAGI. In nucleotides, the CDR3 is TGTGCCAGCAGCCAACAGGGGGCTGTTGGTGAAAAACTGTTTTTT. This encodes CASSQQGAVGEKLFF.